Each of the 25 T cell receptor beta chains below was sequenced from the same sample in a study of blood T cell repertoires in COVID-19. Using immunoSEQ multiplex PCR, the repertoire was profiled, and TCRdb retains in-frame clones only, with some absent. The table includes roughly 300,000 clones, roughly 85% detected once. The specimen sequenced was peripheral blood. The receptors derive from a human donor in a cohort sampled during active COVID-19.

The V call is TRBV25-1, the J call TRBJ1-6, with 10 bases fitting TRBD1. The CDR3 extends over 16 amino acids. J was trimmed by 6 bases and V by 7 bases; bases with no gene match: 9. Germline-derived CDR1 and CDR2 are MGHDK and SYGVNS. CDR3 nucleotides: TGTGCCAGCACCGGGACAGGGGACAGCATTAATTCACCCCTCCACTTT. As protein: CASTGTGDSINSPLHF.

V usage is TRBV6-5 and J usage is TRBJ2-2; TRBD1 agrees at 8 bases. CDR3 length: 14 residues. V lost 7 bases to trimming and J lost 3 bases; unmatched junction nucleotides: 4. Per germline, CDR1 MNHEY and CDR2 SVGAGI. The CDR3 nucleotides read TGTGCCAGCATAGTCAGGGGGCACACCGGGGAGCTGTTTTTT. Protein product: CASIVRGHTGELFF.

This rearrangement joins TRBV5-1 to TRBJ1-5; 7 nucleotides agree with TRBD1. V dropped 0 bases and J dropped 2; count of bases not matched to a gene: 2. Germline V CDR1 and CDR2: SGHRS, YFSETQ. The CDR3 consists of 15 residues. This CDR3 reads CASSLVTGGNQPQHF. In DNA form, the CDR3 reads TGCGCCAGCAGCTTGGTTACAGGGGGCAATCAGCCCCAGCATTTT.

Here the CDR3 reads CASSRDPGTQYF. As DNA, the CDR3 is TGTGCCAGCAGCCGAGATCCCGGTACGCAGTATTTT. V and J are TRBV7-2 and TRBJ2-3; D is unresolved. Trimming removed 5 bases from V and 8 bases from J, with 11 bases in between. The germline CDR1 and CDR2 sequences are SGHTA and FQGNSA. The length of the CDR3 is 12 residues.

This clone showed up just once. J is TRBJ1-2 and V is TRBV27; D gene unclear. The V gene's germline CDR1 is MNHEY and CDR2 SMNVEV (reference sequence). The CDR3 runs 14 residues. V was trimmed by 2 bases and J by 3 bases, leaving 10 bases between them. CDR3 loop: CASSLRVRDYGYTF. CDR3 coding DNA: TGTGCCAGCAGTTTACGGGTGAGAGACTATGGCTACACCTTC.

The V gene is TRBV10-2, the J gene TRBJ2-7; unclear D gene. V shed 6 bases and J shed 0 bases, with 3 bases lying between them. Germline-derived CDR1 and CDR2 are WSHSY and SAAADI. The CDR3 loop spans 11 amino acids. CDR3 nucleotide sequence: TGCGCCAGCAGCTTCTCCTACGAGCAGTACTTC. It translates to CASSFSYEQYF.

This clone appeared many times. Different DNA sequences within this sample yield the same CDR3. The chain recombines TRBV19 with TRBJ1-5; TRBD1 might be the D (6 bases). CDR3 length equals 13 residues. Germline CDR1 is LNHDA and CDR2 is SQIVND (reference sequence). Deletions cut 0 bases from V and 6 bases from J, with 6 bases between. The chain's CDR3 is CASSIDRGQPQHF. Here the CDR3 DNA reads TGTGCCAGTAGTATAGACAGGGGTCAGCCCCAGCATTTT.

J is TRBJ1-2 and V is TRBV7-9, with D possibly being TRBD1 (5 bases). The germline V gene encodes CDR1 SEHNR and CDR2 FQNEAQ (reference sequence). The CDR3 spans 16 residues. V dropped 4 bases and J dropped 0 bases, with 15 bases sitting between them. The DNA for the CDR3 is TGTGCCAGCAGCTCCCGAACAGGCCTCACTAACTATGGCTACACCTTC. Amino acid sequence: CASSSRTGLTNYGYTF.

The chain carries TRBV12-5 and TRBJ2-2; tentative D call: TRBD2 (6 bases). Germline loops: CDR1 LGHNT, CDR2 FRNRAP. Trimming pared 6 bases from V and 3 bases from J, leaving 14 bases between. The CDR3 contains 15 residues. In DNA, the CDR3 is TGTGCTAGTGGCCCGGGACTCACTTACACCGGGGAGCTGTTTTTT. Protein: CASGPGLTYTGELFF.

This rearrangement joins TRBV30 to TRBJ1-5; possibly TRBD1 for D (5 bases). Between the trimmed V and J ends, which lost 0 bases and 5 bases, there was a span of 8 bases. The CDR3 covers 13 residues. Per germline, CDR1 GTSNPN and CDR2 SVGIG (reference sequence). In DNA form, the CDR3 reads TGTGCCTGGAGTGTAGAAGGGGATCAGCCCCAGCATTTT. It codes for CAWSVEGDQPQHF. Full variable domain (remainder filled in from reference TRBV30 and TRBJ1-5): SQTIHQWPATLVQPVGSPLSLECTVEGTSNPNLYWYRQAAGRGLQLLFYSVGIGQISSEVPQNLSASRPQDRQFILSSKKLLLSDSGFYLCAWSVEGDQPQHFGDGTRLSIL.

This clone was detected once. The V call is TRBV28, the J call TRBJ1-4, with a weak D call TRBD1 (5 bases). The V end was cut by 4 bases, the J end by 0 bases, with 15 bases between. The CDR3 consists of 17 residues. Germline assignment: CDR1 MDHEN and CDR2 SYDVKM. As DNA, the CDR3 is TGTGCCAGCAGTTCGAAAGACAGAGCCTCAACTAATGAAAAACTGTTTTTT. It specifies CASSSKDRASTNEKLFF.

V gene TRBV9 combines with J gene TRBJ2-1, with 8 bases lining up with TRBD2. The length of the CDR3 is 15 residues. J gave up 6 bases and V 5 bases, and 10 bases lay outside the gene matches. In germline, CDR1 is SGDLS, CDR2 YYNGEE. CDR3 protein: CASRIGGADVNEQFF. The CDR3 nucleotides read TGTGCCAGCAGGATCGGGGGGGCCGATGTCAATGAGCAGTTCTTC. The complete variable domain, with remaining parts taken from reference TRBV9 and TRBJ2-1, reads DSGVTQTPKHLITATGQRVTLRCSPRSGDLSVYWYQQSLDQGLQFLIQYYNGEERAKGNILERFSAQQFPDLHSELNLSSLELGDSALYFCASRIGGADVNEQFFGPGTRLTVL.

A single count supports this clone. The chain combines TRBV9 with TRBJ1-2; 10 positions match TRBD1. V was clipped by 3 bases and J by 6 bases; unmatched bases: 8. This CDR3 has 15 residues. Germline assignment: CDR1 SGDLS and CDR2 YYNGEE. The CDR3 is CASSEPFGQGDGYTF. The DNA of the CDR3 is TGTGCCAGCAGCGAGCCCTTCGGACAGGGGGATGGCTACACCTTC.

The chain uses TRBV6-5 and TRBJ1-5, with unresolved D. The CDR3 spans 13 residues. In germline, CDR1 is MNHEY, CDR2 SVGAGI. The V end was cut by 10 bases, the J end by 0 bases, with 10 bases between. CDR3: CATTAYSNQPQHF. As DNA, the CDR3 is TGTGCCACCACAGCTTATAGCAATCAGCCCCAGCATTTT.

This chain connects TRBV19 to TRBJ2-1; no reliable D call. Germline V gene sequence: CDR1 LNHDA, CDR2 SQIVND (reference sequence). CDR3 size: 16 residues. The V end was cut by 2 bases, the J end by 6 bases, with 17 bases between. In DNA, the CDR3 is TGTGCCAGTAGTATATTCCGAGGTCCTTCGGGCAATGAGCAGTTCTTC. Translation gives CASSIFRGPSGNEQFF.

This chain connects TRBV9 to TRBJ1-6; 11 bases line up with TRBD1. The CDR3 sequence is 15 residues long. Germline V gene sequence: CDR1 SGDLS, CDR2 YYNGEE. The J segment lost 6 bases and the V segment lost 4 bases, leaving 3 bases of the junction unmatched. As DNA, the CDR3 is TGTGCCAGCAGCCCCGGGACAGGGGGTAATTCACCCCTCCACTTT. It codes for CASSPGTGGNSPLHF. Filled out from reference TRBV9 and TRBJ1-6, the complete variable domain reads DSGVTQTPKHLITATGQRVTLRCSPRSGDLSVYWYQQSLDQGLQFLIQYYNGEERAKGNILERFSAQQFPDLHSELNLSSLELGDSALYFCASSPGTGGNSPLHFGNGTRLTVT.

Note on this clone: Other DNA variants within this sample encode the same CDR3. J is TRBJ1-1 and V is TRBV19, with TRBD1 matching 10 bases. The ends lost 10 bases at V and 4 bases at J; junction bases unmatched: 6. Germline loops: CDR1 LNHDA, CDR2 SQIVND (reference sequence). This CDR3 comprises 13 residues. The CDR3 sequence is CATSGTGVTEAFF. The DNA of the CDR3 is TGTGCCACTTCCGGGACAGGGGTCACTGAAGCTTTCTTT.

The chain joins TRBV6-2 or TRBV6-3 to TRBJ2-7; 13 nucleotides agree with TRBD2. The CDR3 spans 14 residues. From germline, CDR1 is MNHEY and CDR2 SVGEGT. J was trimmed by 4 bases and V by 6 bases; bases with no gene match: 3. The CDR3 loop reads CASSRLAGGYEQYF. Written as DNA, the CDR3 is TGTGCCAGCAGCAGACTAGCGGGGGGTTACGAGCAGTACTTC.

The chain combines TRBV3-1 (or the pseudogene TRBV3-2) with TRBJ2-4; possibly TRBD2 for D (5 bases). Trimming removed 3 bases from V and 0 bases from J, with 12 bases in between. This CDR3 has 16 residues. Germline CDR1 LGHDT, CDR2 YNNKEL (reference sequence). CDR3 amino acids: CASSQEVGKAKNIQYF. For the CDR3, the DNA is TGTGCCAGCAGCCAGGAAGTCGGGAAAGCCAAAAACATTCAGTACTTC.

Here the CDR3 reads CASRFPLGEGNYGYTF. The CDR3 DNA is TGTGCAAGTCGCTTCCCCTTAGGGGAGGGGAACTATGGCTACACCTTC. The chain couples TRBV12-2 to TRBJ1-2. TRBV12-2 is marked as a pseudogene. This CDR3 contains 16 residues.

CDR3 nucleotides: TGTGCCAGTAGTGGGACAGGGGGCGAGATACCAAAACTGTTTTTT. It yields the protein CASSGTGGEIPKLFF. The chain employs TRBV19 and TRBJ1-4, with 12 bases identical to TRBD1. The J segment lost 10 bases and the V segment lost 5 bases, leaving 8 bases of the junction unmatched. CDR1 and CDR2 (germline): LNHDA, SQIVND (reference sequence). The CDR3 contains 15 residues.

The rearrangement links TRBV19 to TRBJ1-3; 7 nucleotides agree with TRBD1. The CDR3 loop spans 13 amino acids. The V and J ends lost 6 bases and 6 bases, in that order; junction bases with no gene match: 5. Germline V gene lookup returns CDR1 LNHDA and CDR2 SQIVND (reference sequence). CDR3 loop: CASRPGQLNTIYF. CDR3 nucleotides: TGTGCCAGTAGGCCGGGACAGCTAAACACCATATATTTT.

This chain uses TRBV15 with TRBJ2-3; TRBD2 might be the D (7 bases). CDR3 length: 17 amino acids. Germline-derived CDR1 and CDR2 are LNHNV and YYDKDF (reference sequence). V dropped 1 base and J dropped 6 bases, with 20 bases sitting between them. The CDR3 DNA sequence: TGTGCCACCAGCAGAGTGGGGGGGCCTTTAGCAGGGGATACGCAGTATTTT. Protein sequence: CATSRVGGPLAGDTQYF.

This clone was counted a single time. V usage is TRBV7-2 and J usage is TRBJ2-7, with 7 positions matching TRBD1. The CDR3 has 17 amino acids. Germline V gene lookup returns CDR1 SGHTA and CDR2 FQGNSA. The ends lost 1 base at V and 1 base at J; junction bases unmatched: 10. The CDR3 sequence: CASSLGTGGTLSYEQYF. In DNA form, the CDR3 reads TGTGCCAGCAGCTTAGGGACAGGCGGAACTCTATCCTACGAGCAGTACTTC.

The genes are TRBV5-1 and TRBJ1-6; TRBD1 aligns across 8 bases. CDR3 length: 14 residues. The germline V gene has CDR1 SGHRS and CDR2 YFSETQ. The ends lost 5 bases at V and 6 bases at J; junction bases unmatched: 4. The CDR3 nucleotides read TGCGCCAGCAGGACAGGGGACGGTAATTCACCCCTCCACTTT. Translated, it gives CASRTGDGNSPLHF.